This T cell receptor (beta chain) was sequenced during a study of shared clonotypes between healthy human individuals. The CDR3 sequence is 16 residues long. Germline lookup yields CDR1 KGHSH and CDR2 LQKENI. V lost 2 bases to trimming and J lost 6 bases, with 17 bases between them. Sequencing was performed with immunoSEQ multiplex PCR; in TCRdb, only in-frame clones are kept and a portion is missing. The data show over a million clones, roughly 96% seen once. The rearrangement uses TRBV18 and TRBJ1-5; possible D gene TRBD1, 5 bases. This clonotype originated in a man aged 25-40 years in good health. The material sequenced was naive CD4+ T cells sorted from blood. This sample's subset: CD45RA+ positively selected. Written as DNA, the CDR3 is TGTGCCAGCTCACCAGGAGTTAGGGGAAGGGGTCAGCCCCAGCATTTT. It specifies CASSPGVRGRGQPQHF.